The rows below give T cell receptor beta chains drawn from one sample of a study of radiotherapy plus CTLA-4 blockade in lung cancer. Produced via immunoSEQ multiplex PCR; TCRdb's table is partial and in-frame only. The data show about 51,000 clones, around 79% seen once. The input for sequencing was peripheral blood, taken from a patient treated with radiotherapy plus ipilimumab. These receptors were collected from a human donor with non-small cell lung cancer whose response to radiotherapy plus ipilimumab could not be evaluated. Each CDR3 is given with its conserved first and last residue. The D gene is left open where the match is weak. The size field is filled for only some rows; it gives once, few, many or a size class.

clone size,D gene,V gene,J gene,CDR3 DNA,CDR3 protein
few,NA,TRBV28,TRBJ1-3,TGTGCCAGCAGTCTCGGGACTTCCGAGGGAAACACCATATATTTT,CASSLGTSEGNTIYF
NA,NA,TRBV18,TRBJ2-1,TGTGCCAGCTCACCATCAGGGGACCCCTTAGTCTATGAGCAGTTCTTC,CASSPSGDPLVYEQFF
few,TRBD1,TRBV7-3,TRBJ2-7,TGTGCCAGCAGCTTAAACGCGGGACAGGCGGGCGAGCAGTACTTC,CASSLNAGQAGEQYF
once,NA,TRBV10-3,TRBJ2-4,TGTGCCATCAGTGATTCCGGGATTTTAGACATTCAGTACTTC,CAISDSGILDIQYF
NA,TRBD1,TRBV5-6,TRBJ1-6,TGTGCCAGCAGTTATGGGACAGATAATTCACCCCTCCACTTT,CASSYGTDNSPLHF
NA,TRBD2,TRBV18,TRBJ2-7,TGTGCCAGCTCGGAGGGACTAGCGGGAGGGTACGAGCAGTACTTC,CASSEGLAGGYEQYF
NA,TRBD2,TRBV5-1,TRBJ2-5,TGCGCCAGCAGCTTGGGTAGCGGGGGGCCCGACCAAGAGACCCAGTACTTC,CASSLGSGGPDQETQYF
few,TRBD2,TRBV11-2,TRBJ2-7,TGTGCCAGCAGCTTCGGGACTAGCTTTCCCTACGAGCAGTACTTC,CASSFGTSFPYEQYF
NA,NA,TRBV30,TRBJ1-2,TGTGCCTGGAGTGTACGGAGAGACTATGGCTACACCTTC,CAWSVRRDYGYTF
NA,NA,TRBV7-3,TRBJ2-5,TGTGCCAGCAGCTTAACCAGGAACCAAGAGACCCAGTACTTC,CASSLTRNQETQYF
NA,TRBD1,TRBV5-6,TRBJ2-7,TGTGCCAGCAGCTTGGCACAGGGGAACGAGCAGTACTTC,CASSLAQGNEQYF
NA,NA,TRBV5-5,TRBJ2-7,TGTGCCAGCAGCTCAGGTCTGAAAACTGCCGAGCAGTACTTC,CASSSGLKTAEQYF
NA,TRBD1,TRBV20-1,TRBJ1-2,TGCATAAAACAGGGGAATGGCTACACCTTC,CIKQGNGYTF
few,TRBD1,TRBV2,TRBJ1-5,TGTGCCAGCAGAAGACAGGGGGTGAGCAATCAGCCCCAGCATTTT,CASRRQGVSNQPQHF
few,NA,TRBV30,TRBJ1-2,TGTGCCTGGAACCGTGACAGACCCTATGGCTACACCTTC,CAWNRDRPYGYTF
medium-sized,TRBD1,TRBV7-6,TRBJ1-1,TGTGCCAGCAGCCCAAACAGGGGTACTGAAGCTTTCTTT,CASSPNRGTEAFF
NA,NA,TRBV28,TRBJ1-6,TGTGCCAGCAGGACACAGGGTGGGACACCCCTCCACTTT,CASRTQGGTPLHF
NA,TRBD2,TRBV10-1,TRBJ2-1,TGCGCCAGCAGTGCACCGACTAGAGGTCGGGGGGACAATGAGCAGTTCTTC,CASSAPTRGRGDNEQFF
NA,NA,TRBV18,TRBJ1-2,TGTGCCAGCTCAGAGGGACTGGAGTATGGCTACACCTTC,CASSEGLEYGYTF
NA,TRBD2,TRBV9,TRBJ2-1,TGTGCCAGCAGCGTAGCTACCGGGACTATGCATGAGCAGTTCTTC,CASSVATGTMHEQFF
few,NA,TRBV13,TRBJ1-2,TGTGCCAGCAGCTTAAGCGGGGAGGGCGGCTATGGCTACACCTTC,CASSLSGEGGYGYTF
NA,NA,TRBV19,TRBJ2-1,TGTGCCAGTAGTACAGGGGAAGAGCAGTTCTTC,CASSTGEEQFF
NA,TRBD2,TRBV7-2,TRBJ2-1,TGTGCCAGCAGCAAGACTAGCGCGAATGAGCAGTTCTTC,CASSKTSANEQFF
NA,NA,TRBV5-4,TRBJ1-3,TGTGCCAGCAGCCTTCAGGGGACTGGAAACACCATATATTTT,CASSLQGTGNTIYF
NA,NA,TRBV28,TRBJ1-5,TGTGCCAGCAGTTTCACTACACTGGCGTACAATCAGCCCCAGCATTTT,CASSFTTLAYNQPQHF
NA,TRBD2,TRBV30,TRBJ2-1,TGTGCCTGGAGTGCCCAAGCGGGACTTTTGTATGAGCAGTTCTTC,CAWSAQAGLLYEQFF
NA,TRBD1,TRBV5-8,TRBJ1-2,TGTGCCAGCAGCTTGGGACAGGGGACATCGGGGGATGGCTACACCTTC,CASSLGQGTSGDGYTF
NA,TRBD2,TRBV7-2,TRBJ2-1,TGTGCCAGCAGCTTACCCCCCGGGACTAGTTACTTCTTC,CASSLPPGTSYFF
few,TRBD1,TRBV5-1,TRBJ2-3,TGCGCCAGCAGCGCCGGGGACAGCAGGGCAGATACGCAGTATTTT,CASSAGDSRADTQYF
NA,NA,TRBV7-7,TRBJ2-1,TGTGCTAGCAGCTTATCCACGTCCTACTACAATGAGCAGTTCTTC,CASSLSTSYYNEQFF
NA,NA,TRBV2,TRBJ2-7,TGTGCCAGCAGGGTCCGGGAGTCCGCCTACGAGCAGTACTTC,CASRVRESAYEQYF
NA,NA,TRBV28,TRBJ1-2,TGTGCCCCTGTTTGGAGCGGCTATGGCTACACCTTC,CAPVWSGYGYTF
NA,NA,TRBV29-1,TRBJ1-4,TGCAGCGTTAGCCGACCCGAGGCTAGTGAAAAACTGTTTTTT,CSVSRPEASEKLFF
NA,TRBD2,TRBV11-2,TRBJ2-1,TGTGCCACCGGGACTAGCGGGAGTAATGAGCAGTTCTTC,CATGTSGSNEQFF
NA,TRBD1,TRBV6-1,TRBJ2-5,TGTGCCAGCAGTAACAACAGGGGTGGGAAAGAGACCCAGTACTTC,CASSNNRGGKETQYF
NA,NA,TRBV18,TRBJ2-1,TGTGCCAGCTCACCACCGGGGGGTCACGGCTACAATGAGCAGTTCTTC,CASSPPGGHGYNEQFF
NA,TRBD2,TRBV5-4,TRBJ2-7,TGTGCCAGCAGCTTGCGGCTAGCGGGAGGGCCCGACGAGCAGTACTTC,CASSLRLAGGPDEQYF
NA,TRBD2,TRBV27,TRBJ2-3,TGTGCCAGCAGGAGACTAGCGGCTAGCACAGATACGCAGTATTTT,CASRRLAASTDTQYF
few,TRBD2,TRBV28,TRBJ2-1,TGTGCCAGCAGTTTAAGTGGACTAGCGGGGGGCGGCTCCTACAATGAGCAGTTCTTC,CASSLSGLAGGGSYNEQFF